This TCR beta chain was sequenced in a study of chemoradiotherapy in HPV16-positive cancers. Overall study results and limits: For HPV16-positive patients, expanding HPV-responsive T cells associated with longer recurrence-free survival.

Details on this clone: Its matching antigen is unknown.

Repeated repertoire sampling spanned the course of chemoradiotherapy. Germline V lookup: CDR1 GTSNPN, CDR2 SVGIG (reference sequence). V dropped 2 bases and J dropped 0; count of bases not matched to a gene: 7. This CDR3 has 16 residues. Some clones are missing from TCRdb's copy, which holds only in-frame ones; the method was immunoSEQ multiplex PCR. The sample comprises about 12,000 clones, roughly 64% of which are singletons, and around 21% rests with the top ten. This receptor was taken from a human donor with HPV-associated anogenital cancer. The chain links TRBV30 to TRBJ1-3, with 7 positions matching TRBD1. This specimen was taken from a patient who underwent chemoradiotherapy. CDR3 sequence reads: CAWSLGQDHSGNTIYF. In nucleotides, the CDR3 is TGTGCCTGGAGTCTCGGACAGGACCACTCTGGAAACACCATATATTTT.